The rows below give T cell receptor beta chains drawn from one sample of a study of shared clonotypes between healthy human individuals. Sequencing was performed with immunoSEQ multiplex PCR; in TCRdb, only in-frame clones are kept and a portion is missing. The sample consists of about 700,000 clones, about 90% of them appearing once. Sequencing used naive CD8+ T cells sorted from blood. The receptors come from a man aged 25 to 40 in good health. Both conserved end residues are part of each CDR3. The D gene is left open where the match is weak. The size of a clone is reported for some rows only, either as once, few or many, or as a class for expanded clones.

V gene,clone size,J gene,D gene,CDR3 protein,CDR3 DNA
TRBV7-9,NA,TRBJ1-2,TRBD1,CASSQNGGTAYGYTF,TGTGCCAGCAGCCAGAACGGAGGGACAGCCTATGGCTACACCTTC
TRBV4-1,NA,TRBJ2-1,TRBD2,CASSPQRWASGPSSYNEQFF,TGCGCCAGCAGCCCCCAAAGGTGGGCTAGCGGGCCAAGCTCCTACAATGAGCAGTTCTTC
TRBV27,NA,TRBJ2-1,NA,CASSLELGQFNEQFF,TGTGCCAGCAGTTTGGAGCTTGGGCAGTTTAATGAGCAGTTCTTC
TRBV4-1,NA,TRBJ2-7,TRBD1,CASSRQQGDYEQYF,TGCGCCAGCAGCCGACAGCAGGGGGACTACGAGCAGTACTTC
TRBV7-9,NA,TRBJ1-2,TRBD1,CASSLGTGWGYTF,TGTGCCAGCAGCTTAGGGACAGGTTGGGGCTACACCTTC
TRBV7-3,NA,TRBJ2-3,NA,CASSSTQTDTQYF,TGTGCCAGCAGCTCCACTCAAACCGATACGCAGTATTTT
TRBV27,NA,TRBJ2-7,TRBD2,CASSLFGGGYEQYF,TGTGCCAGCAGTTTATTCGGCGGGGGTTACGAGCAGTACTTC
TRBV13,once,TRBJ2-3,NA,CASSRRTTDSTDTQYF,TGTGCCAGCAGCCGCCGGACTACCGATAGCACAGATACGCAGTATTTT
TRBV7-9,NA,TRBJ1-4,NA,CASSPPRGRSNEKLFF,TGTGCCAGCAGCCCCCCTCGGGGCCGGTCTAATGAAAAACTGTTTTTT
TRBV27,NA,TRBJ2-3,NA,CASSFHPATDTQYF,TGTGCCAGCAGTTTCCATCCGGCCACAGATACGCAGTATTTT
TRBV6-1,NA,TRBJ2-7,TRBD1,CATKPWDSSYEQYF,TGTGCCACTAAACCCTGGGACAGCTCCTACGAGCAGTACTTC
TRBV29-1,NA,TRBJ2-3,TRBD2,CSVEGEREFAQYF,TGCAGCGTTGAAGGGGAGCGGGAGTTTGCGCAGTATTTT
TRBV27,NA,TRBJ2-1,NA,CASSLFPLNEQFF,TGTGCCAGCAGTTTATTTCCCCTCAATGAGCAGTTCTTC
TRBV28,NA,TRBJ1-5,NA,CASNLRGYNQPQHF,TGTGCCAGCAACCTGAGGGGATACAATCAGCCCCAGCATTTT
TRBV9,few,TRBJ1-2,TRBD1,CASFAGTGSDGYTF,TGTGCCAGCTTTGCCGGGACAGGGTCTGATGGCTACACCTTC
TRBV5-6,NA,TRBJ2-1,TRBD2,CASSIPGLAGNEQFF,TGTGCCAGCAGCATCCCGGGACTAGCGGGCAATGAGCAGTTCTTC
TRBV25-1,NA,TRBJ2-5,TRBD2,CASSVSGRSKETQYF,TGTGCCAGCAGTGTGTCCGGGAGGTCCAAAGAGACCCAGTACTTC
TRBV7-6,once,TRBJ1-1,NA,CASSPPRGAMDTEAFF,TGTGCCAGCAGCCCCCCTCGAGGGGCTATGGACACTGAAGCTTTCTTT
TRBV9,NA,TRBJ1-2,NA,CASSPLTGTDNYGYTF,TGTGCCAGCAGCCCGCTCACTGGGACTGATAACTATGGCTACACCTTC
TRBV11-2,NA,TRBJ2-7,NA,CASSSVPVVAGYEQYF,TGTGCCAGCAGCTCCGTCCCCGTCGTGGCGGGATACGAGCAGTACTTC
TRBV7-9,NA,TRBJ2-1,NA,CASSLVPEDAYNEQFF,TGTGCCAGCAGCTTAGTCCCAGAGGACGCGTACAATGAGCAGTTCTTC
TRBV29-1,NA,TRBJ2-7,NA,CSVLGESREQYF,TGCAGCGTCCTTGGGGAGTCACGCGAGCAGTACTTC
TRBV10-3,few,TRBJ1-5,NA,CAISDGFNQPQHF,TGTGCCATCAGTGACGGATTCAATCAGCCCCAGCATTTT
TRBV7-9,NA,TRBJ2-1,TRBD2,CASSLSGSYNEQFF,TGTGCCAGCAGCTTGAGCGGGAGCTACAATGAGCAGTTCTTC
TRBV27,NA,TRBJ2-7,NA,CASSLRGYLFEQYF,TGTGCCAGCAGTTTAAGGGGATACCTCTTCGAGCAGTACTTC
TRBV20-1,NA,TRBJ2-3,NA,CSARDLVTQYF,TGCAGTGCTAGAGATCTAGTTACGCAGTATTTT
TRBV5-6,NA,TRBJ2-1,NA,CASSLDGSGIEQFF,TGTGCCAGCAGCTTGGACGGGTCCGGGATTGAGCAGTTCTTC
TRBV9,NA,TRBJ2-2,NA,CASSVNWGFRELFF,TGTGCCAGCAGCGTAAACTGGGGATTCCGGGAGCTGTTTTTT
TRBV29-1,NA,TRBJ2-7,TRBD1,CSVATGSLGYEQYF,TGCAGCGTTGCGACAGGGAGTTTGGGCTACGAGCAGTACTTC
TRBV7-9,NA,TRBJ2-7,TRBD2,CASSILEGLADYEQYF,TGTGCCAGCAGCATCCTCGAGGGGCTAGCGGACTACGAGCAGTACTTC
TRBV15,NA,TRBJ2-1,NA,CATSRDSSFNEQFF,TGTGCCACCAGCAGAGATTCGAGTTTCAATGAGCAGTTCTTC
TRBV6-6,NA,TRBJ2-2,NA,CASSYSGSSNTGELFF,TGTGCCAGCAGTTACTCAGGGAGTTCGAACACCGGGGAGCTGTTTTTT
TRBV27,NA,TRBJ2-7,NA,CASSYGGAYEQYF,TGTGCCAGCAGTTATGGTGGGGCCTACGAGCAGTACTTC
TRBV7-9,NA,TRBJ2-7,NA,CASSLLGSYEQYF,TGTGCCAGCAGCTTACTGGGATCATACGAGCAGTACTTC
TRBV7-2,NA,TRBJ2-1,NA,CASSSGSFSYNEQFF,TGTGCCAGCAGCTCTGGGTCCTTCTCCTACAATGAGCAGTTCTTC
TRBV28,NA,TRBJ1-2,TRBD1,CASRSQGMNYGYTF,TGTGCCAGCCGGTCACAGGGGATGAACTATGGCTACACCTTC
TRBV30,few,TRBJ2-5,NA,CAWSFSHFETQYF,TGTGCCTGGAGTTTTTCACACTTCGAGACCCAGTACTTC
TRBV7-8,few,TRBJ2-7,NA,CASSLERSYEQYF,TGTGCCAGCAGCTTAGAGCGGTCCTACGAGCAGTACTTC
TRBV7-9,once,TRBJ2-5,TRBD1,CASSPASGGLAGETQYF,TGTGCCAGCAGCCCGGCTTCAGGGGGCCTTGCGGGAGAGACCCAGTACTTC
TRBV11-2,once,TRBJ2-7,NA,CASSLVAVWEQYF,TGTGCCAGCAGCTTAGTGGCAGTCTGGGAGCAGTACTTC
TRBV6-6,NA,TRBJ2-5,NA,CASSYSRVEETQYF,TGTGCCAGCAGTTACTCCAGAGTAGAAGAGACCCAGTACTTC
TRBV6-6,NA,TRBJ1-4,TRBD1,CASSSGTGSEKLFF,TGTGCCAGCAGTTCCGGGACAGGGTCTGAAAAACTGTTTTTT
TRBV7-9,NA,TRBJ2-7,TRBD1,CASSLTGASYEQYF,TGTGCCAGCAGCTTAACAGGGGCCTCCTACGAGCAGTACTTC
TRBV7-9,NA,TRBJ2-4,NA,CASSPLRGVANIQYF,TGTGCCAGCAGCCCACTCCGGGGAGTGGCAAACATTCAGTACTTC
TRBV2,NA,TRBJ2-1,TRBD2,CASSGPGLAGENEQFF,TGTGCCAGCAGTGGCCCGGGACTAGCGGGAGAAAATGAGCAGTTCTTC
TRBV27,NA,TRBJ1-5,NA,CASSIDRSNQPQHF,TGTGCCAGCAGCATAGACAGGAGCAATCAGCCCCAGCATTTT
TRBV7-9,NA,TRBJ2-1,NA,CASSLEVVIEQFF,TGTGCCAGCAGCTTAGAGGTAGTAATTGAGCAGTTCTTC
TRBV27,NA,TRBJ2-7,TRBD2,CASSGDAGGLYEQYF,TGTGCCAGCAGTGGGGACGCGGGAGGGCTCTACGAGCAGTACTTC
TRBV2,NA,TRBJ2-1,NA,CASSAGSSSYNEQFF,TGTGCCAGCAGTGCAGGGTCAAGCTCCTACAATGAGCAGTTCTTC
TRBV25-1,NA,TRBJ2-7,NA,CASSDYDSYEQYF,TGTGCCAGCAGTGACTACGACAGCTACGAGCAGTACTTC